The present T cell receptor (beta chain) was sequenced within a study of T cells in Graves' hyperthyroidism and ophthalmopathy (dated by TCRdb to about 2019). Regarding the complete study: Peripheral blood samples were taken at initial diagnosis, before any treatment was given. TCR V-J signatures able to tell the groups apart were searched for in a discovery cohort of more than 90 patients, of whom under 45 had Graves' ophthalmopathy and roughly 58 had stable Graves' hyperthyroidism. Prospective prediction of ophthalmopathy was tested in an independent validation cohort consisting of 18 to 20 hyperthyroidism patients and approximately 16 patients who later progressed to ophthalmopathy. The roughly 90 discovery patients were divided at random into training and test sets in a 7:3 ratio. In addition, the study compared T-cell repertoires in thyroid tissue and in blood from five to seven Graves' hyperthyroidism patients. Following sampling, methimazole starting at 30 mg daily was given to hyperthyroidism patients, and high-dose intravenous methylprednisolone was given to ophthalmopathy patients. The paper reports TCR Vbeta CDR3 sequencing of approximately 130 peripheral blood samples: 40 or so ophthalmopathy, approximately 74 hyperthyroidism and around 17 progressor patients.

Hyperthyroidism patients were newly diagnosed, had a disease duration of under 2 months, and were aged 18 to 65 years. The study excluded patients with uncontrolled infections, other autoimmune diseases, pregnancy or lactation. Clinical symptoms, serum thyroxine and TRAb, thyroid ultrasound, and orbital computed tomography formed the basis for the diagnoses. Blood from progressor patients was drawn when they were first diagnosed with hyperthyroidism, before any ophthalmopathy symptoms appeared. PBMCs were separated from roughly 10 ml of fresh peripheral blood using Ficoll-Paque density gradient centrifugation. Patients classed as progressors first received a Graves' hyperthyroidism diagnosis and then went on to develop ophthalmopathy during follow-up. Total RNA was extracted using Trizol reagent, and RNA quality was assessed on an Agilent 2100 Bioanalyzer. With respect to this clonotype: Its antigen remains undetermined. No much larger clone is present one base from it, and per-base qualities are unavailable.

The research as a whole found: In validation, the model predicted progression to ophthalmopathy with over 65% sensitivity and 72% to 85% specificity, a median of around six months before onset. Blood samples also contained most of the expanded thyroid clonotypes (frequency above 0.001), which suggests that blood repertoires may reflect thyroid immune responses. A 13 V-J signature model separated ophthalmopathy from stable hyperthyroidism, with 87.88% sensitivity and roughly 81% specificity in cross-validation and 80%/75% in testing. No statistical method was used to fix the sample size in advance, and group allocation was not hidden from the investigators.

The TCR beta CDR3 regions were amplified from RNA transcripts. The TCR CDR3 was subjected to a first round of RT-PCR using the HTBI primer set and the Qiagen OneStep RT-PCR kit. The libraries were constructed in a second round of multiplex PCR and then size-selected and purified. Sequencing of the libraries was done on an Illumina HiSeq2000 using paired-end 100 bp reads. Per the source publication's procedure: Raw data were processed with SOAPnuke, discarding reads with adapters, uncalled bases, mean Phred below 15, or no exact constant-primer or identifier match. COPE v1.2.5 was used to merge high-quality paired reads, and clonotypes were defined as unique nucleotide sequences. MiTCR v1.1 was used to align clonotypes to the IMGT TRBV, TRBD and TRBJ reference segments. The analysis was restricted to V-J combinations with a frequency above 0.0001, which together covered roughly 99% of the repertoires. The TCS score was defined as F50 (clonal expansion) divided by E x V (chaos), with BLOSUM62-based TCRdist calculated between CDR3 peptides within each V-J. Welch's t-statistics and random forest reduced just over 500 V-J features to about 12, which were used in a naive Bayes classifier (R e1071). The public reads were reanalyzed by TCRdb: fastp trimming at Q25, MiXCR alignment, in-frame beta chains only. Duplicate CDR3 protein sequences are folded into a single record with the most common DNA and genes. TCRdb's processing, not the authors', yielded these V and J calls. The table for this sample lists some 250,000 distinct CDR3 sequences; about 15% of them were counted only once. The ten largest clones add up to 13% of the sample.

The receptor's source is a woman aged 40 to 50 with Graves' hyperthyroidism that later progressed to Graves' ophthalmopathy. Sequenced sample: blood.

The encoded CDR3 is CASSQVIGTVNTEAFF. The sequenced DNA: TGTGCCAGCAGCCAAGTCATCGGGACAGTAAACACTGAAGCTTTCTTT. This chain joins TRBV3-1 to TRBJ1-1; TRBD1 lines up with 7 middle nucleotides. The germline V gene (reference sequence) specifies LGHDT as CDR1 and YNNKEL as CDR2. Trimming takes 1 base off V and 2 bases off J; junction bases not matched to a gene: 7. The cysteine opens and the phenylalanine closes a CDR3 of 16 amino acids. Only the CDR3 region is kept as DNA, spanning 48 bases read in frame from base 1.